These 11 T cell receptor beta chains share one sample of origin, sequenced in a study of identical twins. One entry per CDR3 protein results from TCRdb running MiXCR on the 5' RACE reads. The sample lists 1.5 million to 2 million distinct CDR3 sequences, more than 30% seen once, with approximately 0.29% in the top ten. Input material: cord blood. The receptors derive from a newborn girl in good health.

The chain is built from TRBV27 and TRBJ2-4; TRBD2 is a possible D gene (5 bases). V was trimmed by 8 bases and J by 2 bases, leaving 10 bases between them. The CDR3 runs 13 residues. Per germline, CDR1 MNHEY and CDR2 SMNVEV (reference sequence). CDR3 region: CASGRRSKNIQYF. In nucleotides, the CDR3 is TGTGCCAGCGGCAGGAGGTCCAAAAACATTCAGTACTTC.

A note on this clonotype: One end of the junction fails to match germline, which may point to a read error. This chain links TRBV18 with TRBJ2-3; D is possibly TRBD2 (6 bases). The germline V gene has CDR1 KGHSH and CDR2 LQKENI. This CDR3 comprises 19 residues. CDR3 amino acids: CASSPLKRRVGTSTDTQYF. The CDR3 DNA follows: TGTGCTAGCTCACCACTGAAGCGAAGGGTCGGGACTAGCACAGATACGCAGTATTTT.

Notes on this clonotype: One end of the junction is discordant with germline, which a read error may explain. The chain joins TRBV20-1 to TRBJ1-6, with TRBD1 identical over 8 bases. The CDR3 loop spans 16 amino acids. The germline gives CDR1 DFQATT, CDR2 SNEGSKA (reference sequence). The CDR3 coding sequence is TGCAGTGCTAGTTCTCTAGGGACAGGTTATAATTCACCCCCCCACTTT. It yields the protein CSASSLGTGYNSPPHF.

For this clonotype: One junction end disagrees with the germline gene, perhaps due to a read error. The V and J genes are TRBV7-6 and TRBJ1-2; the D gene is possibly TRBD1 (5 bases). CDR1 is SGHVS, CDR2 FNYEAQ, per germline. CDR3 length equals 15 residues. The CDR3 DNA reads TGTGCCAGCAGCCCCCTTCCAGGGTCTAACCATGGCTACACCTTC. Translated: CASSPLPGSNHGYTF.

The chain joins TRBV4-1 to TRBJ1-6, with D uncertain. Germline V lookup: CDR1 MGHRA, CDR2 YSYEKL. CDR3 length: 17 amino acids. V was cut by 0 bases and J by 3 bases, with 12 bases left in between. CDR3 region: CASSQEVVTDYNSPLHF. The CDR3 DNA sequence: TGCGCCAGCAGCCAAGAGGTAGTCACAGACTATAATTCACCCCTCCACTTT.

The CDR3 loop is CASSGTGNIPDTQYF. DNA for the CDR3: TGTGCCAGCAGTGGAACGGGAAACATACCGGATACGCAGTATTTT. The rearrangement uses TRBV6-1 and TRBJ2-3; possible D gene TRBD2, 5 bases. Germline loops: CDR1 MNHNS, CDR2 SASEGT. The CDR3 runs to 15 residues. Trimming removed 4 bases from V and 6 bases from J, with 17 bases in between.

Written as DNA, the CDR3 is TGCAGCGTTGACAGGGGCGGGAGCTCCTACGAGCAGTACTTC. Its protein is CSVDRGGSSYEQYF. V and J are TRBV29-1 and TRBJ2-7, with D possibly being TRBD2 (7 bases). Germline assignment: CDR1 SQVTM and CDR2 ANQGSEA. The CDR3 spans 14 residues. The V end was cut by 3 bases, the J end by 0 bases, with 12 bases between.

This sequence joins TRBV19 and TRBJ1-2, with 10 bases matching TRBD1. Losses at the gene ends were 5 bases for V and 0 bases for J; bases not matched to a gene: 6. Per the germline V gene, CDR1 is LNHDA and CDR2 is SQIVND (reference sequence). This CDR3 contains 16 residues. The CDR3 reads CASSPRGQGANYGYTF. In DNA, the CDR3 is TGTGCCAGTAGTCCCAGAGGACAGGGGGCTAACTATGGCTACACCTTC.

This clonotype has a handful of counts. V is TRBV2 and J is TRBJ2-3; no reliable D call. This CDR3 is 13 amino acids long. The germline gives CDR1 SNHLY, CDR2 FYNNEI. V lost 6 bases, J lost 2 bases, and 9 bases lay in between. CDR3 region: CASRFRTTDTQYF. DNA for the CDR3: TGTGCCAGCAGGTTTCGAACCACAGATACGCAGTATTTT.

This sequence joins TRBV18 and TRBJ2-4; the D is unclear. The CDR3 is made up of 13 amino acids. Germline CDR1 reads KGHSH; CDR2 reads LQKENI. With 4 bases removed from V and 16 bases from J, the gap between germline ends came to 20 bases. The CDR3 loop reads CASSLVDLHEHYF. CDR3 coding DNA: TGTGCCAGCTCACTGGTGGACCTCCACGAGCATTACTTC.

The J gene is TRBJ1-2, the V gene TRBV5-1; D is undetermined. Trimming removed 2 bases at V and 4 bases at J, with 12 bases between. CDR1 SGHRS and CDR2 YFSETQ come from the germline V gene. The CDR3 is 14 residues long. As DNA, the CDR3 is TGCGCCAGCAGCTTAAATGAGGGAGGCTATGGCTACACCTTC. Its protein product is CASSLNEGGYGYTF.